The 28 T cell receptor beta chains reported below all come from one sample, sequenced in a study of human T cells and chemical hapten exposure. MiXCR, applied by TCRdb to the RACE reads, yields one record per CDR3 protein. The sample consists of 110,000 to 150,000 distinct CDR3 sequences, roughly 10% of them appearing once. Time point reported: patch test 2, 6 weeks after DPC sensitization. Treatment specified: therapeutic diphenylcyclopropenone sensitization with weekly scalp DPC. The material was whole blood, obtained in connection with sensitization to the hapten diphenylcyclopropenone (DPC). The receptors were gathered from a woman aged 45-60 years with alopecia areata. Some clones in this sample may be carry-over from other donors' samples.

Written as DNA, the CDR3 is TGTGCCAGCAGCCAAGAGGGGGACAGACAAGAGACCCAGTACTTC. Translating it yields CASSQEGDRQETQYF. The J gene is TRBJ2-5, the V gene TRBV4-2; TRBD1 agrees at 7 bases. This CDR3 spans 15 amino acids. Germline V gene lookup returns CDR1 LGHNA and CDR2 YNFKEQ. V lost 0 bases to trimming and J lost 2 bases; unmatched junction nucleotides: 3.

A few counts support this clonotype. The rearrangement uses TRBV29-1 and TRBJ2-7, with 10 bases matching TRBD1. V trimming: 6 bases; J trimming: 3 bases; junction bases outside the gene matches: 5. CDR1 is SQVTM and CDR2 is ANQGSEA in the germline V gene. This CDR3 spans 13 amino acids. The CDR3 DNA follows: TGCAGCGTCCGGACAGGGGGAGTCTACGAGCAGTACTTC. Translated, it gives CSVRTGGVYEQYF.

As for this clonotype: A much larger clone sits a single nucleotide away, making a read error possible. The genes are TRBV7-2 and TRBJ2-6; TRBD1 is a possible D gene (6 bases). The length of the CDR3 is 15 residues. CDR1 is SGHTA, CDR2 FQGNSA, per germline. CDR3 sequence reads: CVSSKQGTGANVLTF. The CDR3 DNA is TGTGTCAGCAGCAAACAGGGAACTGGGGCCAACGTCCTGACTTTC.

The chain combines TRBV6-2 or TRBV6-3 with TRBJ1-5, with a weak D call TRBD1 (5 bases). CDR1 is MNHEY, CDR2 SVGEGT, per germline. V was pared by 4 bases and J by 3 bases, with 10 bases between. This CDR3 is built from 14 residues. CDR3 protein: CASSLGQFNQPQHF. DNA for the CDR3: TGTGCCAGCAGTTTGGGGCAGTTCAATCAGCCCCAGCATTTT.

This clonotype was seen repeatedly, ten times or more. The rearrangement uses TRBV29-1 and TRBJ2-2; D is unclear. Germline-derived CDR1 and CDR2 are SQVTM and ANQGSEA. The germline V and J ends were trimmed by 4 bases and 8 bases, with 11 bases remaining between them. This CDR3 region has 12 residues. The CDR3 loop reads CSVGPSIGELFF. CDR3 nucleotides: TGCAGCGTTGGGCCCTCGATTGGGGAGCTGTTTTTT.

V usage is TRBV11-2 and J usage is TRBJ2-1, with 8 bases fitting TRBD2. V was clipped by 0 bases and J by 0 bases; unmatched bases: 1. Per the germline V gene, CDR1 is SGHAT and CDR2 is FQNNGV. This CDR3 is built from 16 residues. For the CDR3, the DNA is TGTGCCAGCAGCTTAGAGAGCGGGAGCTCCTACAATGAGCAGTTCTTC. Translation: CASSLESGSSYNEQFF.

This clonotype was seen at least ten times. The rearrangement uses TRBV7-3 and TRBJ2-3, with 8 bases fitting TRBD1. Per the germline V gene, CDR1 is SGHTA and CDR2 is FQGTGA. V dropped 5 bases and J dropped 0; count of bases not matched to a gene: 10. This CDR3 is 17 amino acids long. The CDR3 reads CASSPRGQGLSTDTQYF. CDR3 nucleotides: TGTGCCAGCAGCCCCCGCGGACAGGGCCTAAGCACAGATACGCAGTATTTT. Combining the CDR3 with reference TRBV7-3 and TRBJ2-3 gives the whole variable domain GAGVSQTPSNKVTEKGKYVELRCDPISGHTALYWYRQSLGQGPEFLIYFQGTGAADDSGLPNDRFFAVRPEGSVSTLKIQRTERGDSAVYLCASSPRGQGLSTDTQYFGPGTRLTVL.

This chain joins TRBV7-3 and TRBJ2-3; 14 nucleotides agree with TRBD2. The CDR3 contains 15 residues. V lost 5 bases to trimming and J lost 6 bases; unmatched junction nucleotides: 4. CDR1 is SGHTA, CDR2 FQGTGA, per germline. Written as DNA, the CDR3 is TGTGCCAGCAGCATCGGGACTAGCGGGAGTGATACGCAGTATTTT. It yields the protein CASSIGTSGSDTQYF.

This clonotype was detected many times. The chain uses TRBV29-1 and TRBJ2-3, with D unclear. The ends were cut back, 3 bases at V and 6 bases at J, with 7 bases in the middle. CDR1 and CDR2 (germline): SQVTM, ANQGSEA. This CDR3 spans 11 amino acids. CDR3 in amino acids: CSVDYGDTQYF. DNA for the CDR3: TGCAGCGTTGACTACGGGGATACGCAGTATTTT.

The V and J genes are TRBV28 and TRBJ1-6; D uncertain. The V end was cut by 5 bases, the J end by 9 bases, with 17 bases between. The CDR3 extends over 15 amino acids. Germline values: CDR1 MDHEN, CDR2 SYDVKM. The CDR3, as DNA: TGTGCCAGCAGTACGACGAGAGGGTTCCTTTCACCCCTCCACTTT. This translates into CASSTTRGFLSPLHF.

About this clonotype: With a much larger clone just one base away, this may be a read error. The chain combines TRBV7-2 with TRBJ2-1; 8 bases map to TRBD1. Germline CDR1 and CDR2: SGHTA and FQGNSA. The CDR3 extends over 15 amino acids. The CDR3 loop reads CASSYDRGPYNERFF. Here the CDR3 DNA reads TGTGCCAGCAGCTATGACAGGGGACCCTACAATGAGCGGTTCTTC.

The rearrangement joins TRBV5-1 to TRBJ1-1; D perhaps matches TRBD1 (6 bases). V was shortened by 4 bases and J by 5 bases, with 18 bases between the two germline ends. The germline V gene encodes CDR1 SGHRS and CDR2 YFSETQ. The CDR3 runs 15 residues. The CDR3 sequence is CASSAAGHPETEAFF. CDR3 sequence (DNA): TGCGCCAGCAGCGCAGCGGGACACCCGGAGACTGAAGCTTTCTTT. The full variable domain, completed using reference TRBV5-1 and TRBJ1-1, is KAGVTQTPRYLIKTRGQQVTLSCSPISGHRSVSWYQQTPGQGLQFLFEYFSETQRNKGNFPGRFSGRQFSNSRSEMNVSTLELGDSALYLCASSAAGHPETEAFFGQGTRLTVV.

Here the CDR3 DNA reads TGTGCCAGTAGCCATAAACAGACGTCGGGCACCGGGGAGCTGTTTTTT. This codes for CASSHKQTSGTGELFF. This rearrangement joins TRBV19 to TRBJ2-2, with D unclear. In germline, CDR1 is LNHDA, CDR2 SQIVND (reference sequence). This CDR3 is built from 16 residues. V lost 6 bases, J lost 4 bases, and 18 bases lay in between.

This chain joins TRBV6-2 or TRBV6-3 and TRBJ2-5; 10 bases are shared with TRBD2. This CDR3 is 15 amino acids long. CDR1 MNHEY and CDR2 SVGEGT come from the germline V gene. J gave up 5 bases and V 6 bases, and 9 bases lay outside the gene matches. The CDR3 sequence is CASSLAGALLETQYF. In DNA, the CDR3 is TGTGCCAGCAGCCTAGCGGGGGCTCTCTTGGAGACCCAGTACTTC.

The rearrangement joins TRBV7-2 to TRBJ2-3; D gene uncertain. Germline-derived CDR1 and CDR2 are SGHTA and FQGNSA. This CDR3 has 13 amino acids. V was pared by 4 bases and J by 2 bases, with 7 bases between. The CDR3 sequence: CASSSVFTDTQYF. In DNA form, the CDR3 reads TGTGCCAGCAGCTCCGTCTTCACAGATACGCAGTATTTT.

The chain couples TRBV6-5 to TRBJ2-3; 11 positions match TRBD2. Trimming removed 4 bases from V and 1 base from J; junction bases left unmatched: 13. Germline CDR1 MNHEY, CDR2 SVGAGI. The CDR3 length is 19 residues. As DNA, the CDR3 is TGTGCCAGCAGTTGGATCGGGACACCGACTAGCGGGGGCACAGATACGCAGTATTTT. It encodes CASSWIGTPTSGGTDTQYF.

The table lists this clonotype with a few counts. This chain connects TRBV3-1 to TRBJ2-2; D possibly corresponds to TRBD2 (6 bases). V lost 4 bases and J 0 bases, leaving 15 bases between the germline ends. This CDR3 has 17 amino acids. CDR1 and CDR2 from the germline V gene are LGHDT and YNNKEL (reference sequence). CDR3 nucleotides: TGTGCCAGCAGCCCCCCCCGGGGGTACGCGAACACCGGGGAGCTGTTTTTT. Its translation is CASSPPRGYANTGELFF.

This clonotype was observed a handful of times. The V and J genes are TRBV28 and TRBJ2-1; D gene uncertain. The ends were cut back, 8 bases at V and 7 bases at J, with 9 bases in the middle. This CDR3 region has 11 residues. Germline loops: CDR1 MDHEN, CDR2 SYDVKM. The CDR3: CASGIRNEQFF. CDR3 nucleotides: TGTGCCAGCGGTATTCGGAATGAGCAGTTCTTC.

This clonotype was counted between two and nine times. The J gene is TRBJ1-2, the V gene TRBV27; D may be TRBD1 (5 bases). The V end was cut by 3 bases, the J end by 5 bases, with 10 bases between. Germline CDR1 is MNHEY and CDR2 is SMNVEV (reference sequence). The CDR3 length is 13 residues. Here the CDR3 reads CASSLGWGYGYTF. CDR3 bases: TGTGCCAGCAGTTTGGGCTGGGGGTATGGCTACACCTTC.

The J gene is TRBJ2-6, the V gene TRBV19, with 8 bases aligning to TRBD1. Germline V lookup: CDR1 LNHDA, CDR2 SQIVND (reference sequence). V shed 9 bases and J 0 bases; nucleotides not matched to a gene: 7. CDR3 length: 16 residues. CDR3 in DNA: TGTGCCAGCTCAGGGGGCCAACTCTCTGGGGCCAACGTCCTGACTTTC. Residues: CASSGGQLSGANVLTF.

This clonotype was detected a few times. Here the CDR3 DNA reads TGTGCCAGCAACTGGGGCGGGTCGAACACCGGGGAGCTGTTTTTT. It is translated as CASNWGGSNTGELFF. This rearrangement joins TRBV28 to TRBJ2-2, with D perhaps being TRBD1 or TRBD2 (5 bases each). Germline V gives CDR1 MDHEN, CDR2 SYDVKM. This CDR3 is 15 amino acids long. V was clipped by 7 bases and J by 0 bases, with 12 bases between them.

This clonotype has a handful of counts. This chain uses TRBV28 with TRBJ2-7, with TRBD2 identical over 7 bases. The germline V gene encodes CDR1 MDHEN and CDR2 SYDVKM. V dropped 5 bases and J dropped 5; count of bases not matched to a gene: 6. The CDR3 runs 13 residues. The chain's CDR3 is CASSTSAVHEQYF. The CDR3 nucleotides read TGTGCCAGCAGTACTAGCGCGGTCCACGAGCAGTACTTC.

The genes are TRBV11-2 and TRBJ2-3, with 12 positions matching TRBD2. Trimming took 1 base from V and 2 from J; bases not matched to a gene: 4. Per the germline V gene, CDR1 is SGHAT and CDR2 is FQNNGV. This CDR3 region has 17 residues. This CDR3 reads CASSLGPSGRATDTQYF. In nucleotides, the CDR3 is TGTGCCAGCAGCTTAGGGCCTAGCGGGAGGGCCACAGATACGCAGTATTTT. Together with reference TRBV11-2 and TRBJ2-3, the CDR3 gives the full variable domain: EAGVAQSPRYKIIEKRQSVAFWCNPISGHATLYWYQQILGQGPKLLIQFQNNGVVDDSQLPKDRFSAERLKGVDSTLKIQPAKLEDSAVYLCASSLGPSGRATDTQYFGPGTRLTVL.

In its sample, this clonotype was seen a few times. This chain joins TRBV3-1 and TRBJ2-3; no clear D. The CDR3 covers 14 residues. V was clipped by 1 base and J by 4 bases, with 9 bases between them. Germline CDR1 LGHDT, CDR2 YNNKEL (reference sequence). The chain's CDR3 is CASSQGGSSDTQYF. DNA for the CDR3: TGTGCCAGCAGCCAAGGGGGTAGCTCAGATACGCAGTATTTT.

This clonotype was seen a few times. DNA for the CDR3: TGTGCCAGCAGCGGGGGGGACAGGAAAACCACAGATACGCAGTATTTT. This codes for CASSGGDRKTTDTQYF. V gene TRBV9 combines with J gene TRBJ2-3; 8 bases map to TRBD1. Germline V gene data show CDR1 as SGDLS and CDR2 as YYNGEE. This CDR3 has 16 amino acids. V lost 3 bases and J lost 2; bases outside the gene matches: 8.

This clonotype came up many times. J is TRBJ2-2 and V is TRBV20-1; 7 bases fit TRBD1. Germline CDR1 reads DFQATT; CDR2 reads SNEGSKA (reference sequence). V gave up 3 bases and J gave up 0 bases; unmatched junction bases: 1. The CDR3 consists of 14 residues. The CDR3 region is CSARGTANTGELFF. In DNA form, the CDR3 reads TGCAGTGCTAGGGGGACAGCGAACACCGGGGAGCTGTTTTTT.

This clonotype has at least ten counts. The rearrangement joins TRBV4-1 to TRBJ1-1; TRBD1 might be the D (6 bases). Trimming cost V 0 bases and J 11 bases, with 10 bases left between them. Germline V lookup: CDR1 MGHRA, CDR2 YSYEKL. CDR3 length equals 12 residues. The CDR3 spells CASSQDTGRAFF. CDR3 nucleotides: TGCGCCAGCAGCCAAGACACAGGGAGGGCTTTCTTT.

This clonotype showed up just a few times. The chain links TRBV4-3 to TRBJ2-2; D is ambiguous. The germline V gene has CDR1 LGHNA and CDR2 YSLEER. Trimming removed 0 bases from V and 5 bases from J, with 7 bases in between. The CDR3 covers 14 residues. The CDR3 DNA reads TGCGCCAGCAGCCAAGAGGCTCCGACCGGGGAGCTGTTTTTT. Protein: CASSQEAPTGELFF.